This T cell receptor (beta chain) is from a study of T-cell memory formation after mild COVID-19. Trimming took 5 bases from V and 5 from J, leaving 17 bases between them. This CDR3 is 15 amino acids long. CDR1 and CDR2 (germline): SEHNR, FQNEAQ (reference sequence). It was 5'RACE with constant-segment primers that produced the TCR alpha and TCR beta cDNA libraries, which carried sample barcodes and UMIs. TCRdb reprocessed the 5' RACE reads with MiXCR, giving one entry per CDR3 protein. This table has roughly 250,000 distinct CDR3 sequences, 16% appearing once. Whole-study results and caveats: Clones shrinking from day 15 to 85 showed even CD4/CD8 mixes; later expanders tilted CD4+.

A note on this clonotype: Its specificity is unknown.

The chain recombines TRBV7-9 with TRBJ2-3; TRBD2 might be the D (6 bases). The sample was PBMCs or a T cell subset sorted from them (not recorded which). This clonotype was obtained from a man younger than 35 who had mild COVID-19 (a few samples of this study predate the infection). Cell type and time point are not known. The CDR3 here is CASSPRGAKKDTQYF. CDR3 nucleotides: TGTGCCAGCAGCCCACGCGGGGCCAAGAAAGATACGCAGTATTTT.